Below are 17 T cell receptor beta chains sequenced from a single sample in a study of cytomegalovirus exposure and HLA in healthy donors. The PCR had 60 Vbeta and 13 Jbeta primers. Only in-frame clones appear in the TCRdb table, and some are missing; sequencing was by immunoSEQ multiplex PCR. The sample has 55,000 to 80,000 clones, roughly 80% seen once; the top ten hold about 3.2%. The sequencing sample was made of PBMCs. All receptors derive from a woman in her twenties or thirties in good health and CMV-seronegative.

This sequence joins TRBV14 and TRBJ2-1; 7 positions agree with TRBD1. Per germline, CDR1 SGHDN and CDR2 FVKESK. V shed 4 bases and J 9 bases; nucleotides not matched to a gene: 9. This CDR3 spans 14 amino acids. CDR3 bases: TGTGCCAGCAGCCGGGACAGCTTGAGGAGTGAGCAGTTCTTC. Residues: CASSRDSLRSEQFF.

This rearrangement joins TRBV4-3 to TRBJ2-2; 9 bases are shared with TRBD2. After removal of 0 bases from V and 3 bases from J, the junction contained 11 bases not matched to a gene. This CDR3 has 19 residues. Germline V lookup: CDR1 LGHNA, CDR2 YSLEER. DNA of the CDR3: TGCGCCAGCAGCCAAGAATCTGTGCGGGGGGGCCTGGACACCGGGGAGCTGTTTTTT. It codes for CASSQESVRGGLDTGELFF.

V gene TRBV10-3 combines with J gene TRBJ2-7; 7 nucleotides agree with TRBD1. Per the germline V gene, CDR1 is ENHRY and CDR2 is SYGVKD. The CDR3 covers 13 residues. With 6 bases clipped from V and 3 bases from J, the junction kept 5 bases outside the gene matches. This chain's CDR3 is CAISLRDSYEQYF. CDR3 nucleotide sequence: TGTGCCATCAGCCTCCGGGACAGCTACGAGCAGTACTTC.

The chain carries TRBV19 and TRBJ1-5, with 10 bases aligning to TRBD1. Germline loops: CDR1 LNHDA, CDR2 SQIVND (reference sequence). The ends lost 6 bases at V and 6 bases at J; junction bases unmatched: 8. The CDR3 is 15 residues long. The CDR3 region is CASRDGQGDGQPQHF. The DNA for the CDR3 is TGTGCCAGTAGAGACGGACAGGGGGACGGTCAGCCCCAGCATTTT. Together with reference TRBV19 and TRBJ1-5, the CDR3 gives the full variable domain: DGGITQSPKYLFRKEGQNVTLSCEQNLNHDAMYWYRQDPGQGLRLIYYSQIVNDFQKGDIAEGYSVSREKKESFPLTVTSAQKNPTAFYLCASRDGQGDGQPQHFGDGTRLSIL.

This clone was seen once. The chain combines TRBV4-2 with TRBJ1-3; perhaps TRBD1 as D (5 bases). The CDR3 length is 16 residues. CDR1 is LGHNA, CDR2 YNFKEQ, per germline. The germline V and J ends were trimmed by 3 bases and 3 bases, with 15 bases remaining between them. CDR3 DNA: TGTGCCAGCAGCCACGAGGAGGGGCCGGGTGGAAACACCATATATTTT. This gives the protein CASSHEEGPGGNTIYF.

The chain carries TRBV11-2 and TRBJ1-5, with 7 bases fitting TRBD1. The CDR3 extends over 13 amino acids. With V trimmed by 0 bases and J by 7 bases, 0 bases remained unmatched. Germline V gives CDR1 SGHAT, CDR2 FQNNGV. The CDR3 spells CASSLETGQPQHF. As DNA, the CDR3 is TGTGCCAGCAGCTTAGAGACAGGGCAGCCCCAGCATTTT.

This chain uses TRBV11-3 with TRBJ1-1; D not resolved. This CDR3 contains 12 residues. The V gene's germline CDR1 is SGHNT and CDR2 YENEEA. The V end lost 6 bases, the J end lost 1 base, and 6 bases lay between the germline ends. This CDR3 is CASRHKNTEAFF. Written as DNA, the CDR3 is TGTGCCAGCAGACACAAGAACACTGAAGCTTTCTTT.

The CDR3 here is CASSLAAVQETQYF. In nucleotides, the CDR3 is TGTGCCAGCAGCTTAGCGGCGGTCCAAGAGACCCAGTACTTC. The chain has TRBV7-9 and TRBJ2-5, with unresolved D. From germline, CDR1 is SEHNR and CDR2 FQNEAQ (reference sequence). Trimming took off 0 bases at V and 1 base at J, with 6 bases between the two ends. This CDR3 contains 14 residues.

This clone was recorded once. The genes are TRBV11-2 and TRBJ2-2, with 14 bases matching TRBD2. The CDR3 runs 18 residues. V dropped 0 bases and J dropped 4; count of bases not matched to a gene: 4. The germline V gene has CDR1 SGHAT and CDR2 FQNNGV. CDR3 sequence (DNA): TGTGCCAGCAGCTTAGACCGGGGACTAGCGGGGGCCACCGGGGAGCTGTTTTTT. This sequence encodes CASSLDRGLAGATGELFF.

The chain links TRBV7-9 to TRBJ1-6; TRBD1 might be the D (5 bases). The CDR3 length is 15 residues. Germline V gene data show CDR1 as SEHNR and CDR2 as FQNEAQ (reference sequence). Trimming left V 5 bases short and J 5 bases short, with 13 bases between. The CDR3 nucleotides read TGTGCCAGCAGCCTCCGACAGAGCGATAATTCACCCCTCCACTTT. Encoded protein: CASSLRQSDNSPLHF.

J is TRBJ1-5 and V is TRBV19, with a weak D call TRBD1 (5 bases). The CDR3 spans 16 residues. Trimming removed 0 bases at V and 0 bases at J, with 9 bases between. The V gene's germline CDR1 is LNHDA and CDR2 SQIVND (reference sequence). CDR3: CASSIEGPYSNQPQHF. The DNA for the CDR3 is TGTGCCAGTAGTATAGAGGGGCCGTATAGCAATCAGCCCCAGCATTTT.

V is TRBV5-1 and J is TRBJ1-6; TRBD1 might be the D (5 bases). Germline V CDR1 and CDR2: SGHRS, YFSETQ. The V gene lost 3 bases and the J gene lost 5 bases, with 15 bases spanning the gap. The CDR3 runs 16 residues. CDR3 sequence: CASSSNSGFDNSPLHF. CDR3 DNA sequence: TGCGCCAGCAGCTCGAACTCAGGGTTTGATAATTCACCCCTCCACTTT.

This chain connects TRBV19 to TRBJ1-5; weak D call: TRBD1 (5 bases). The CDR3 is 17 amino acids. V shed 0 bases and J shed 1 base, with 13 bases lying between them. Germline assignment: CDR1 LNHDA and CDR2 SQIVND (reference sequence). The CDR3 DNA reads TGTGCCAGTAGTATAGAAAGGGGTCTTAGAAGCAATCAGCCCCAGCATTTT. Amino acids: CASSIERGLRSNQPQHF.

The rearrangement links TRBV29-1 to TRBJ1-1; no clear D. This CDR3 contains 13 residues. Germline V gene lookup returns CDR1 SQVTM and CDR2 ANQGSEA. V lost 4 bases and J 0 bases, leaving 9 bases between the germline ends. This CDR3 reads CSVGQNMNTEAFF. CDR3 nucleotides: TGCAGCGTTGGGCAGAACATGAACACTGAAGCTTTCTTT.

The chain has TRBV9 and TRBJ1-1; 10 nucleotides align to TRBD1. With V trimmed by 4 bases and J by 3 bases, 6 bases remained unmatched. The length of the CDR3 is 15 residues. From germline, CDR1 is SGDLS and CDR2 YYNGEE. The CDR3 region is CASSLRGTGDTEAFF. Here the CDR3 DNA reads TGTGCCAGCAGCCTTCGCGGGACAGGGGACACTGAAGCTTTCTTT.

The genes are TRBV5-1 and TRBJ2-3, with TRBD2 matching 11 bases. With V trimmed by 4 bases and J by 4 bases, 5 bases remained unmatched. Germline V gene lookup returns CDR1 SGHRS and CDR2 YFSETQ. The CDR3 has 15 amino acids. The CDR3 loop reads CASSVTSGGPDTQYF. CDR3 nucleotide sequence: TGCGCCAGCAGCGTTACTAGCGGGGGACCAGATACGCAGTATTTT.

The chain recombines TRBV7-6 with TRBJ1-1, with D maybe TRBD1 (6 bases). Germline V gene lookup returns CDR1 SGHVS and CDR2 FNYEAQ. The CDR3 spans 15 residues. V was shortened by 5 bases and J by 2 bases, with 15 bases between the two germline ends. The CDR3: CASSTSDRANTEAFF. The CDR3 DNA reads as TGTGCCAGCAGCACGTCGGACAGAGCTAACACTGAAGCTTTCTTT.